What follows are 23 T cell receptor beta chains derived from one specimen sequenced in a study of CD8 T cells in Susac syndrome. The authors reverse transcribed about 0.5 to 1 ug RNA with random hexamers. One entry per CDR3 protein results from TCRdb running MiXCR on the immunoSEQ multiplex PCR reads. Of about 130,000 distinct CDR3 sequences in the sample, about 93% were seen once. Sequenced sample: CD8+ T cells from PBMCs. The receptors stem from a human donor with multiple sclerosis.

The gene calls are TRBV7-8 and TRBJ2-1; the D gene is possibly TRBD2 (5 bases). Per the germline V gene, CDR1 is SGHVS and CDR2 is FQNEAQ. V lost 3 bases and J lost 4, with 10 bases in between. The CDR3 consists of 14 residues. The CDR3 here is CASSLRVGYNEQFF. The CDR3 nucleotides are TGTGCCAGCAGCTTGAGGGTGGGATACAATGAGCAGTTCTTC.

V is TRBV6-1 and J is TRBJ2-7; D may be TRBD1 (6 bases). The CDR3 consists of 13 residues. CDR1 and CDR2 (germline): MNHNS, SASEGT. The DNA for the CDR3 is TGTCTAACGGACCAGGACAGTCCCTACGAGCAGTACTTC. As protein: CLTDQDSPYEQYF.

The rearrangement joins TRBV20-1 to TRBJ1-5; a weak D match, TRBD1 (5 bases). V dropped 5 bases and J dropped 2 bases, with 16 bases sitting between them. In germline, CDR1 is DFQATT, CDR2 SNEGSKA (reference sequence). This CDR3 is 15 amino acids long. The CDR3 bases are TGCAGTGCTTCCACCTTGACAGCCGGCAATCAGCCCCAGCATTTT. This gives the protein CSASTLTAGNQPQHF.

The rearrangement links TRBV28 to TRBJ2-3; D perhaps matches TRBD2 (6 bases). Between the trimmed V and J ends, which lost 1 base and 0 bases, there was a span of 20 bases. This CDR3 has 19 residues. The V gene's germline CDR1 is MDHEN and CDR2 SYDVKM. CDR3 sequence reads: CASSLSPAGTPTSTDTQYF. CDR3 nucleotide sequence: TGTGCCAGCAGTTTATCCCCCGCCGGGACTCCAACTAGCACAGATACGCAGTATTTT.

The chain joins TRBV30 to TRBJ2-1, with 9 bases fitting TRBD2. The CDR3 consists of 12 residues. With V trimmed by 4 bases and J by 8 bases, 3 bases remained unmatched. Looked up from germline, CDR1 is GTSNPN and CDR2 is SVGIG (reference sequence). CDR3: CAWILAGYEQFF. In DNA, the CDR3 is TGTGCCTGGATCCTAGCGGGATATGAGCAGTTCTTC.

The chain uses TRBV6-2 or TRBV6-3 and TRBJ2-1; possible D gene TRBD2, 5 bases. The CDR3 is 14 residues long. V was clipped by 4 bases and J by 0 bases, with 7 bases between them. Looked up from germline, CDR1 is MNHEY and CDR2 is SVGEGT. For the CDR3, the DNA is TGTGCCAGCAGTTGGGCGGGCTCCTACAATGAGCAGTTCTTC. Amino acid sequence: CASSWAGSYNEQFF.

This chain joins TRBV7-9 and TRBJ2-2, with TRBD1 matching over 9 bases. This CDR3 has 17 residues. Germline V gene data show CDR1 as SEHNR and CDR2 as FQNEAQ (reference sequence). J lost 4 bases, V lost 5 bases, and 11 bases had no gene match. In nucleotides, the CDR3 is TGTGCCAGCAGCCCGACTCAACAGGGGGCGAGCACCGGGGAGCTGTTTTTT. Its translation: CASSPTQQGASTGELFF.

J is TRBJ2-2 and V is TRBV6-2 or TRBV6-3, with 8 bases matching TRBD2. Unmatched junction bases numbered 7, after V lost 10 bases and J lost 3 bases. The germline CDR1 and CDR2 sequences are MNHEY and SVGEGT. The CDR3 has 14 residues. This chain's CDR3 is CATAGLDHTGELFF. The CDR3 bases are TGTGCCACCGCGGGACTAGATCACACCGGGGAGCTGTTTTTT.

The V call is TRBV4-1, the J call TRBJ1-5; tentatively, D is TRBD1 (5 bases). Germline V gene lookup returns CDR1 MGHRA and CDR2 YSYEKL. Trimming stripped 3 bases from V and 0 bases from J, with 15 bases between. The length of the CDR3 is 17 residues. CDR3 nucleotide sequence: TGCGCCAGCAGCCACCTTTGGACGGACACTAGCAATCAGCCCCAGCATTTT. The encoded protein is CASSHLWTDTSNQPQHF.

The J gene is TRBJ2-1, the V gene TRBV5-1; D may be TRBD1 or TRBD2 (5 bases each). This CDR3 comprises 15 residues. The germline CDR1 and CDR2 sequences are SGHRS and YFSETQ. V lost 5 bases to trimming and J lost 7 bases, with 19 bases between them. CDR3 residues: CASRGEPSTFNEQFF. CDR3 nucleotide sequence: TGCGCCAGCAGGGGGGAACCCTCAACATTTAATGAGCAGTTCTTC.

V usage is TRBV29-1 and J usage is TRBJ2-3; the D is unclear. The germline gives CDR1 SQVTM, CDR2 ANQGSEA. This CDR3 is built from 13 residues. V was trimmed by 0 bases and J by 4 bases, leaving 8 bases between them. As DNA, the CDR3 is TGCAGCGTTGAAGAGGGGTCTGCAGATACGCAGTATTTT. It is translated as CSVEEGSADTQYF.

The chain couples TRBV5-1 to TRBJ1-2; 8 positions match TRBD1. The CDR3 contains 15 residues. Germline CDR1 is SGHRS and CDR2 is YFSETQ. The J segment lost 3 bases and the V segment lost 5 bases, leaving 9 bases of the junction unmatched. The CDR3 sequence is CASRTLGQEYYGYTF. CDR3 DNA sequence: TGCGCCAGCAGGACGCTGGGACAGGAATACTATGGCTACACCTTC. The full variable domain, rest sourced from reference TRBV5-1 and TRBJ1-2, is KAGVTQTPRYLIKTRGQQVTLSCSPISGHRSVSWYQQTPGQGLQFLFEYFSETQRNKGNFPGRFSGRQFSNSRSEMNVSTLELGDSALYLCASRTLGQEYYGYTFGSGTRLTVV.

This clonotype came up a few times. The chain links TRBV9 to TRBJ2-7; 9 nucleotides match TRBD2. V dropped 2 bases and J dropped 4; count of bases not matched to a gene: 4. The CDR3 loop spans 14 amino acids. Germline V gene sequence: CDR1 SGDLS, CDR2 YYNGEE. As DNA, the CDR3 is TGTGCCAGCAGCGTCGGTAGCGGGAGTTACGAGCAGTACTTC. This codes for CASSVGSGSYEQYF.

This clonotype showed up just a few times. This chain uses TRBV12-3 or TRBV12-4 with TRBJ2-7, with TRBD2 as a possible D gene (6 bases). Between the trimmed V and J ends, which lost 3 bases and 6 bases, there was a span of 12 bases. The CDR3 consists of 13 residues. The CDR3 region is CASSLITSSEQYF. The DNA for the CDR3 is TGTGCCAGCAGTTTGATAACTAGCTCCGAGCAGTACTTC.

This chain connects TRBV21-1 to TRBJ2-5. TRBV21-1 is shown as a pseudogene. This CDR3 has 17 amino acids. CDR3 sequence: CASSNLARTKGQETQYF. The CDR3 DNA reads TGTGCCAGCAGCAATTTAGCTCGGACCAAAGGGCAAGAGACCCAGTACTTC.

The chain recombines TRBV9 with TRBJ2-1, with D tentatively TRBD1 (7 bases). The CDR3 loop spans 13 amino acids. The germline V gene has CDR1 SGDLS and CDR2 YYNGEE. Trimming stripped 7 bases from V and 7 bases from J, with 15 bases between. CDR3 coding DNA: TGTGCCAGCGGGGCAGGGGGGAAGAATGAGCAGTTCTTC. This gives the protein CASGAGGKNEQFF.

The genes are TRBV19 and TRBJ1-5; D is unclear. Deletions cut 7 bases from V and 0 bases from J, with 13 bases between. CDR1 is LNHDA and CDR2 is SQIVND in the germline V gene (reference sequence). CDR3 length equals 15 residues. In nucleotides, the CDR3 is TGTGCCAGTAACACCCCGGATTATAGCAATCAGCCCCAGCATTTT. It codes for CASNTPDYSNQPQHF.

This clonotype was found once. The chain carries TRBV9 and TRBJ2-2; D unclear. The CDR3 length is 17 residues. V gave up 0 bases and J gave up 0 bases, with 12 bases separating them. The V gene's germline CDR1 is SGDLS and CDR2 YYNGEE. The CDR3 nucleotides read TGTGCCAGCAGCGTAGATGACACACTCGCGAACACCGGGGAGCTGTTTTTT. Translated, it gives CASSVDDTLANTGELFF.

V is TRBV27 and J is TRBJ2-3; D is undetermined. CDR3 length equals 12 residues. V dropped 3 bases and J dropped 4 bases, with 5 bases sitting between them. Germline assignment: CDR1 MNHEY and CDR2 SMNVEV (reference sequence). CDR3 protein: CASSFPPDTQYF. The CDR3 region has the DNA TGTGCCAGCAGTTTTCCCCCAGATACGCAGTATTTT.

This clonotype was observed a few times. The V call is TRBV30, the J call TRBJ2-1, with D hard to call. Between the trimmed V and J ends, which lost 0 bases and 9 bases, there was a span of 6 bases. CDR1 is GTSNPN and CDR2 is SVGIG in the germline V gene (reference sequence). The CDR3 is 11 amino acids. CDR3 region: CAWSVLSEQFF. DNA for the CDR3: TGTGCCTGGAGTGTACTTAGTGAGCAGTTCTTC. Filled out from reference TRBV30 and TRBJ2-1, the complete variable domain reads SQTIHQWPATLVQPVGSPLSLECTVEGTSNPNLYWYRQAAGRGLQLLFYSVGIGQISSEVPQNLSASRPQDRQFILSSKKLLLSDSGFYLCAWSVLSEQFFGPGTRLTVL.

The chain links TRBV12-3 or TRBV12-4 to TRBJ2-1, with 15 bases that match TRBD2. J lost 4 bases, V lost 6 bases, and 4 bases had no gene match. The CDR3 covers 16 residues. CDR3 bases: TGTGCCAGCAGGGGGACTAGCGGGAGGTATTACAATGAGCAGTTCTTC. Translated, it gives CASRGTSGRYYNEQFF.

This chain joins TRBV7-2 and TRBJ2-3; perhaps TRBD2 as D (5 bases). The V gene's germline CDR1 is SGHTA and CDR2 FQGNSA. The V end was cut by 0 bases, the J end by 9 bases, with 10 bases between. The CDR3 is 13 residues long. CDR3 nucleotides: TGTGCCAGCAGCTTAGCTAGCGCAAGAACGCAGTATTTT. This encodes CASSLASARTQYF.

The rearrangement joins TRBV7-9 to TRBJ1-1, with TRBD1 matching over 8 bases. V lost 6 bases to trimming and J lost 11 bases; unmatched junction nucleotides: 8. The CDR3 loop spans 12 amino acids. Per germline, CDR1 SEHNR and CDR2 FQNEAQ (reference sequence). CDR3 nucleotide sequence: TGTGCCAGCAGAATCACAGGGGGGGATGCTTTCTTT. This translates into CASRITGGDAFF. Full variable domain (missing parts from reference TRBV7-9 and TRBJ1-1): DTGVSQNPRHKITKRGQNVTFRCDPISEHNRLYWYRQTLGQGPEFLTYFQNEAQLEKSRLLSDRFSAERPKGSFSTLEIQRTEQGDSAMYLCASRITGGDAFFGQGTRLTVV.